These T cell receptor beta chains were read from a single sample in a study of somatic mutations in cytotoxic T cells in rheumatoid arthritis. The method was immunoSEQ multiplex PCR; TCRdb's version includes in-frame clones alone and lacks a portion of them. Here the sample spans around 6,000 clones, 80% to 85% being singletons. Sequencing was carried out using CD8+ T cells sorted from blood. These receptor sequences come from a woman aged 45-65 years with rheumatoid arthritis. The CDR3 runs from the conserved cysteine through the conserved F or W. A D gene is named only where the DNA matches it firmly. Part of the rows lack a size; the others show once, few, many or a class for expanded clones.

abundance	v_gene	d_gene	j_gene	CDR3nt	CDR3aa
.	TRBV5-1	.	TRBJ1-1	TGCGCCAGCAGCTTGGGTCCGGGCACTGAAGCTTTCTTT	CASSLGPGTEAFF
.	TRBV9	.	TRBJ2-1	TGTGCCAGCAGCGCAACCGGGACTCTGGATTGGGAGCAGTTCTTC	CASSATGTLDWEQFF
.	TRBV19	.	TRBJ2-2	TGTGCCAGTAGTGTTGGGGTCCTAGCGAGTACGAACACCGGGGAGCTGTTTTTT	CASSVGVLASTNTGELFF
.	TRBV7-3	TRBD2	TRBJ2-3	TGTGCCAGCAGTACTACTAGCGGGAACGGAACAGATACGCAGTATTTT	CASSTTSGNGTDTQYF
.	TRBV7-9	.	TRBJ1-1	TGTGCCAGCAGCGGACTGGTGGGCACTGAAGCTTTCTTT	CASSGLVGTEAFF
.	TRBV5-4	.	TRBJ2-1	TGTGCCAGCAGTCCGCAGGGAAACAATGAGCAGTTCTTC	CASSPQGNNEQFF
.	TRBV9	.	TRBJ2-1	TGTGCCAGCAGCCTAAACAGTGATGAGCAGTTCTTC	CASSLNSDEQFF
.	TRBV9	.	TRBJ2-1	TGTGCCAGCAGCGGAGCATTGGGACATCACAATGAGCAGTTCTTC	CASSGALGHHNEQFF
.	TRBV6-6	.	TRBJ1-1	TGTGCCACCTTCAGGGGGAACACTGAAGCTTTCTTT	CATFRGNTEAFF
.	TRBV6-5	.	TRBJ2-1	TGTGCCAGCACCCCCGAGGCGGAAAACGACAATGAGCAGTTCTTC	CASTPEAENDNEQFF
few	TRBV9	TRBD2	TRBJ2-1	TGTGCCAGCAGCCTCAGCGGGGGTTACTACAATGAGCAGTTCTTC	CASSLSGGYYNEQFF
.	TRBV6-5	TRBD1	TRBJ1-5	TGTGCCAGCAGTACGACAGGGGCTAGCAATCAGCCCCAGCATTTT	CASSTTGASNQPQHF
.	TRBV9	.	TRBJ1-1	TGTGCCAGCAGCCCCGGGGGTATGAACACTGAAGCTTTCTTT	CASSPGGMNTEAFF
.	TRBV7-8	.	TRBJ2-2	TGTGCCAGCAGCTTAGGGACTGTGAACACCGGGGAGCTGTTTTTT	CASSLGTVNTGELFF
.	TRBV7-8	.	TRBJ1-5	TGTGCCAGCAGCTTAGCCGTTAGCAATCAGCCCCAGCATTTT	CASSLAVSNQPQHF
few	TRBV2	.	TRBJ2-7	TGTGCCAGCAGTGAGGACTCGAACTACGAGCAGTACTTC	CASSEDSNYEQYF
.	TRBV21-1	.	TRBJ2-1	TGTGCCAGCAGCAAAGCGTGCCTAGCGGGAGACCTAAACGGACGCAATGAGCAGTTCTTC	CASSKACLAGDLNGRNEQFF
.	TRBV27	.	TRBJ2-1	TGTGCCAGCAGTTTTCCGAGCGGCGGCTCCTACAATGAGCAGTTCTTC	CASSFPSGGSYNEQFF
.	TRBV4-1	.	TRBJ2-5	TGCGCCAGCAGCCAAGAATCAAGCGGGGAGACCCAGTACTTC	CASSQESSGETQYF
.	TRBV19	TRBD2	TRBJ2-7	TGTGCCAGTAGTCCGGCGGGACTACTCTACGAGCAGTACTTC	CASSPAGLLYEQYF
once	TRBV7-9	TRBD1	TRBJ2-7	TGTGCCAGCAGCGACGGACAGGGGGTTTCCTACGAGCAGTACTTC	CASSDGQGVSYEQYF